These T cell receptor beta chains were read from a single sample in a study of PD-L1 blockade in urothelial cancer. Clones were read by immunoSEQ multiplex PCR, and TCRdb kept only the in-frame ones, dropping some. The sample carries about 42,000 clones, roughly 77% recorded once. The source was PBMCs, collected around atezolizumab (anti-PD-L1) treatment. These receptors all come from a man between 65 and 85 years old with urothelial cancer. The CDR3 runs from the conserved cysteine through the conserved F or W. A D gene is named only where the DNA matches it firmly. A clone size is listed for some rows: how often the clone was seen (once, few, many), or a class if it is expanded.

D	size	V	J	CDR3	DNA
TRBD2	few	TRBV4-3	TRBJ2-5	CASSQDLGEGETQYF	TGCGCCAGCAGCCAAGATTTGGGGGAGGGGGAGACCCAGTACTTC
TRBD1	.	TRBV14	TRBJ2-3	CASSHLPGGGTDTQYF	TGTGCCAGCAGCCACCTTCCAGGGGGCGGCACAGATACGCAGTATTTT
.	few	TRBV6-1	TRBJ1-5	CASSELAVNQPQHF	TGTGCCAGCAGTGAACTTGCGGTGAATCAGCCCCAGCATTTT
.	.	TRBV18	TRBJ1-1	CASSPFPAEAASNTEAFF	TGTGCCAGCTCACCATTTCCCGCCGAGGCAGCCTCGAACACTGAAGCTTTCTTT
.	.	TRBV5-1	TRBJ2-1	CASSLGGDNYNEQFF	TGCGCCAGCAGCTTGGGCGGGGATAATTACAATGAGCAGTTCTTC
TRBD2	.	TRBV19	TRBJ2-7	CASSIKSLLAGVIKPYEQYF	TGTGCCAGTAGTATTAAAAGTTTACTAGCGGGAGTAATCAAGCCCTACGAGCAGTACTTC
.	.	TRBV6-5	TRBJ2-1	CASSYGRSAYNEQFF	TGTGCCAGCAGTTATGGCAGATCCGCCTACAATGAGCAGTTCTTC
TRBD1	.	TRBV5-5	TRBJ2-7	CASIEQGAPYEQYF	TGTGCCAGCATCGAACAGGGGGCTCCCTACGAGCAGTACTTC
.	.	TRBV21-1	TRBJ2-7	CASSKPRTPRPYEQYF	TGTGCCAGCAGCAAACCCCGGACTCCCCGACCTTACGAGCAGTACTTC
.	.	TRBV2	TRBJ1-3	CASRPTGTGYTIYF	TGTGCCAGCAGGCCCACAGGGACGGGATACACCATATATTTT
.	.	TRBV5-4	TRBJ2-2	CASSLASRDTGELFF	TGTGCCAGCAGCTTGGCAAGCCGGGACACCGGGGAGCTGTTTTTT
TRBD2	.	TRBV27	TRBJ2-1	CASSLGLAGLYNEQFF	TGTGCCAGCAGTTTAGGACTAGCGGGCCTCTACAATGAGCAGTTCTTC
TRBD1	.	TRBV7-8	TRBJ1-1	CASSGQGITEAFF	TGTGCCAGCAGCGGACAGGGGATCACTGAAGCTTTCTTT
.	.	TRBV10-3	TRBJ1-2	CAISESTDGNYGYTF	TGTGCCATCAGTGAGTCGACAGACGGTAACTATGGCTACACCTTC
TRBD1	.	TRBV11-3	TRBJ1-4	CASSSDRGYEKLFF	TGTGCCAGCAGCTCCGACAGGGGTTATGAAAAACTGTTTTTT
.	.	TRBV19	TRBJ2-7	CASSREPPGEQYF	TGTGCCAGTTCTCGGGAGCCTCCGGGGGAGCAGTACTTC
.	few	TRBV7-8	TRBJ1-1	CASSLDSTGALTEAFF	TGTGCCAGCAGCCTCGACTCGACAGGAGCACTAACTGAAGCTTTCTTT
TRBD2	.	TRBV7-3	TRBJ2-5	CASSPGGERGETQYF	TGTGCCAGCAGCCCCGGGGGGGAGAGGGGGGAGACCCAGTACTTC
.	.	TRBV7-2	TRBJ1-2	CASSLVAGGYTF	TGTGCCAGCAGCTTAGTCGCCGGTGGCTACACCTTC
TRBD2	.	TRBV6-5	TRBJ2-7	CASSLGLAYEQYF	TGTGCCAGCAGCCTAGGACTAGCCTACGAGCAGTACTTC
TRBD1	.	TRBV4-2	TRBJ2-1	CASSPMPNRGDEQFF	TGTGCCAGCAGCCCGATGCCTAACAGGGGAGATGAGCAGTTCTTC
TRBD1	.	TRBV28	TRBJ2-7	CASSLGTGVSYEQYF	TGTGCCAGCAGTTTAGGGACAGGGGTCTCCTACGAGCAGTACTTC
TRBD2	once	TRBV4-2	TRBJ2-1	CASILQLGAGESGEQFF	TGTGCCAGCATCCTCCAGTTGGGAGCGGGAGAGTCCGGTGAGCAGTTCTTC
.	few	TRBV11-2	TRBJ1-2	CASSGDADGYTF	TGTGCCAGCAGCGGAGACGCGGATGGCTACACCTTC
TRBD2	.	TRBV19	TRBJ2-7	CASSPTSGTFYEQYF	TGTGCCAGTAGTCCGACTAGCGGGACGTTCTACGAGCAGTACTTC
.	.	TRBV7-9	TRBJ2-1	CASSPQGSLYNEQFF	TGTGCCAGCAGCCCTCAGGGTTCCCTCTACAATGAGCAGTTCTTC
.	.	TRBV19	TRBJ1-1	CASSIRFGGDSRVNTEAFF	TGTGCCAGTAGTATCCGTTTTGGCGGAGACTCAAGAGTGAACACTGAAGCTTTCTTT
.	.	TRBV5-5	TRBJ2-2	CASSLGSTGELFF	TGTGCCAGCAGCTTGGGTAGCACCGGGGAGCTGTTTTTT
TRBD1	.	TRBV7-2	TRBJ2-7	CASSLAGTGDYEQYF	TGTGCCAGCAGCTTAGCCGGGACAGGGGACTACGAGCAGTACTTC
TRBD2	.	TRBV5-1	TRBJ2-7	CASSETSGNYEQYF	TGCGCCAGCAGCGAGACTAGCGGTAATTACGAGCAGTACTTC
.	.	TRBV9	TRBJ2-5	CASSVGVSGEETQYF	TGTGCCAGCAGCGTAGGGGTGTCGGGGGAAGAGACCCAGTACTTC
TRBD1	.	TRBV2	TRBJ1-2	CASSLERVTGANYGYTF	TGTGCCAGCTCCCTGGAACGGGTCACAGGGGCTAACTATGGCTACACCTTC
.	.	TRBV7-9	TRBJ2-7	CASSLEGRATYEQYF	TGTGCCAGCAGCTTAGAGGGCAGGGCGACCTACGAGCAGTACTTC
TRBD1	.	TRBV25-1	TRBJ1-1	CASSDFYRGTEAFF	TGTGCCAGCAGTGATTTCTACAGGGGCACTGAAGCTTTCTTT
.	.	TRBV27	TRBJ1-6	CASSLRQGNSPLHF	TGTGCCAGCAGTTTACGGCAGGGGAATTCACCCCTCCACTTT
.	.	TRBV27	TRBJ2-5	CASSLRGGTLQETQYF	TGTGCCAGCAGTTTAAGGGGGGGGACACTCCAAGAGACCCAGTACTTC
.	.	TRBV6-1	TRBJ1-2	CASSPQAAGHPGYTF	TGTGCCAGCAGTCCCCAGGCCGCAGGTCATCCTGGCTACACCTTC
.	.	TRBV21-1	TRBJ2-2	CASSKPKGSSGRTGELFF	TGTGCCAGCAGCAAACCCAAGGGGAGTAGCGGGAGGACCGGGGAGCTGTTTTTT
.	.	TRBV28	TRBJ1-5	CASSLRGSNQPQHF	TGTGCCAGCAGTTTAAGAGGTAGCAATCAGCCCCAGCATTTT
.	.	TRBV28	TRBJ2-3	CASSSGLFPDTQYF	TGTGCCAGCAGTTCGGGACTGTTCCCAGATACGCAGTATTTT
.	.	TRBV5-6	TRBJ2-1	CASSPWRNEQFF	TGTGCCAGCAGCCCCTGGCGGAATGAGCAGTTCTTC
.	.	TRBV7-3	TRBJ1-1	CASSSPGQPEAFF	TGTGCCAGCAGCTCCCCAGGACAGCCAGAAGCTTTCTTT
TRBD1	.	TRBV5-1	TRBJ1-4	CASSLEEQGGREKLFF	TGCGCCAGCAGCTTGGAGGAACAGGGGGGGCGTGAAAAACTGTTTTTT
.	.	TRBV5-4	TRBJ1-4	CASSQDTATNEKLFF	TGTGCCAGCAGCCAGGACACTGCAACTAATGAAAAACTGTTTTTT
.	.	TRBV6-1	TRBJ1-2	CASSETVVGYGYTF	TGTGCCAGCAGTGAGACAGTTGTGGGCTATGGCTACACCTTC